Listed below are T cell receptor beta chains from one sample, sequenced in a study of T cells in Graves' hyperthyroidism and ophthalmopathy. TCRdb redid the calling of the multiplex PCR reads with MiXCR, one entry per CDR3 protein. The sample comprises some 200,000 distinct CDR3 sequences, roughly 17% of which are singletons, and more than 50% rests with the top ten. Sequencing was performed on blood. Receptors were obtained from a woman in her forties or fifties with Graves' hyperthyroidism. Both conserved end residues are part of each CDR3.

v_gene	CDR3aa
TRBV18	CASSPPTGGWDYGYTF
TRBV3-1	CASSQDVTFGYTF
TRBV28	CASSSAGTSGRAVNEQFF
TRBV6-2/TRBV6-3	CASSYPPGGGQETQYF
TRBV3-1	CASSRDRGQGQPQHF
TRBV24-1	CATSDSVRVRSYNEQFF
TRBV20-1	CSASGRSYYEQYF
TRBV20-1	CSARRQGPGRNTEAFF
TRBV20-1	CSARAGRPGETQYF
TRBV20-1	CSAPDMGGYGYTF
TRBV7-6	CASSLNPVKGGELFF
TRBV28	CASSPTGRGPETQYF
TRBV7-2	CASAKSLGLSYEQYF
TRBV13	CASSSRQVSYNSPLHF
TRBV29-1	CSVELGHLNTEAFF
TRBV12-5	CASGLLGQGWELRSTEAFF
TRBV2	CASRDTSRETQYF
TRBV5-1	CASSSGGPAAFF
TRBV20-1	CSARLAGRKETQYF
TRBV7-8	CASSQNRGSRETQYF
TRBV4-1	CASSQVIETGGREPQHF
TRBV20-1	CSAQTPRPSDNEQFF
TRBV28	CASSFAVGEYEQYF
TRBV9	CASSPGGRVKEAFF
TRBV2	CASQGQSNTGELFF
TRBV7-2	CASSFYICSAEGLGYEQYF
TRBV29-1	CSVDASPDLLRGEQFF
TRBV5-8	CASSIGTSGKETQYF
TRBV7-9	CASSFVGEGVEAFF
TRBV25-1	CASRMGRQNTEAFF
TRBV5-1	CASSFVAENTGELFF
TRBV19	CASSIYLAGGPNEQFF
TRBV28	CASSSYRVSGSPLHF
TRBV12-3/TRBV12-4	CASSFVGQVYGYTF
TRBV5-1	CASSLAWTGFNTEAFF
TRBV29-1	CSVEDPPGGVSGNTIYF
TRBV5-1	CASSLGNRGSYEQYF
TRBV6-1	CATGTRRETQYF
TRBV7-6	CASSLVSGPKNSPLHF
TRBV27	CASRDREVYEQYF
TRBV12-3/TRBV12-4	CASSLGTGGEHEQFF
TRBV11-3	CASSIRVNGHNEQFF
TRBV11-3	CASSPAAERNEQFF
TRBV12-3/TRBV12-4	CASKGQGWTGELFF
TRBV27	CASSLLGVGDTQYF
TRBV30	CAWSLRETQYF